These T cell receptor beta chains were read from a single sample in a study of T-cell memory formation after mild COVID-19. TCRdb reprocessed the 5' RACE reads with MiXCR, giving one entry per CDR3 protein. The sample gives fewer than 450,000 distinct CDR3 sequences, approximately 21% of which show up once; around 12% is in the top ten. The sample taken for sequencing was PBMCs or a T cell subset sorted from them (not recorded which). These receptors came from an adult woman who had mild COVID-19 (a few samples of this study predate the infection). Cell type and time point are not known. CDR3s include the opening cysteine and the closing phenylalanine or tryptophan. A D gene is named only where the DNA matches it firmly. Rows may omit the clone size; those that give it use once, few, many or a size class.

J gene,V gene,D gene,clone size,CDR3 DNA,CDR3 protein
TRBJ2-2,TRBV29-1,-,-,TGCAGCGTTCGGCGAAGGGGGCGCGGGGCGAACACCGGGGAGCTGTTTTTT,CSVRRRGRGANTGELFF
TRBJ1-5,TRBV5-6,-,few,TGTGCCAGCAGCGCGGACCGGAATCAGCCCCAGCATTTT,CASSADRNQPQHF
TRBJ1-2,TRBV12-3/TRBV12-4,-,-,TGTGCCAGCAGTATTGCGCGAGGCTATGGCTACACCTTC,CASSIARGYGYTF
TRBJ1-2,TRBV20-1,-,-,TGCAGTGCTAGAGATCTCGGCAGACCACTTAACTATGGCTACACCTTC,CSARDLGRPLNYGYTF
TRBJ1-1,TRBV5-1,-,-,TGCGCCAGCAGCTTGGAGTGGGCAGGTGGGCGGACTGAAGCTTTCTTT,CASSLEWAGGRTEAFF
TRBJ2-7,TRBV3-1,TRBD2,-,TGTGCCAGCAGCCGGCTCCCGGGGGGAGTCACTAACTACGAGCAGTACTTC,CASSRLPGGVTNYEQYF
TRBJ1-2,TRBV29-1,-,-,TGCAGCGTTGTAGGGGGGAAGGGCTACACCTTC,CSVVGGKGYTF
TRBJ2-5,TRBV7-9,-,few,TGTGCCAGCAGCACCTGGCCGAATCAAGAGACCCAGTACTTC,CASSTWPNQETQYF
TRBJ2-2,TRBV10-3,TRBD1,few,TGTGCCATTGGGACAGGGACCGGGGAGCTGTTTTTT,CAIGTGTGELFF
TRBJ1-1,TRBV12-3/TRBV12-4,TRBD1,few,TGTGCCAGCAGCATCAGGGGGCTAGGGCACACTGAAGCTTTCTTT,CASSIRGLGHTEAFF
TRBJ2-1,TRBV12-3/TRBV12-4,-,-,TGTGCCAGCGGTGAATCCTACAATGAGCAGTTCTTC,CASGESYNEQFF
TRBJ2-3,TRBV10-3,TRBD1,-,TGTGCCATCAGTGAGTTCAGGGGGACAGATACGCAGTATTTT,CAISEFRGTDTQYF
TRBJ2-2,TRBV9,TRBD2,-,TGTGCCAGCAGCGCCGGGGACTACTTGAACACCGGGGAGCTGTTTTTT,CASSAGDYLNTGELFF
TRBJ2-3,TRBV7-2,-,-,TGTGCCAGCAGCTTAGTAGCTGGGGCATCTAGCACAGATACGCAGTATTTT,CASSLVAGASSTDTQYF
TRBJ2-3,TRBV24-1,-,few,TGTGCCATTTCTACAGGTTGGAGCACAGATACGCAGTATTTT,CAISTGWSTDTQYF
TRBJ2-1,TRBV6-5,TRBD2,few,TGTGCCAGCAGCCTTAGCGGGATTTCCTACAATGAGCAGTTCTTC,CASSLSGISYNEQFF
TRBJ2-2,TRBV30,TRBD2,few,TGTGCCTGGAGTGTACACGGGGGGGCAACCGGGGAGCTGTTTTTT,CAWSVHGGATGELFF
TRBJ2-7,TRBV20-1,TRBD2,few,TGCAGTGCTAGGAATCTAGCGGGAGCCCTCTACGAGCAGTACTTC,CSARNLAGALYEQYF
TRBJ2-3,TRBV20-1,TRBD2,few,TGCAGTGCTAGACCCCAAGCGGGAGGGACAGATACGCAGTATTTT,CSARPQAGGTDTQYF
TRBJ2-7,TRBV20-1,TRBD1,many,TGCAGTGCTTCCGACCGGGACAGGGGAACCTACGAGCAGTACTTC,CSASDRDRGTYEQYF
TRBJ1-1,TRBV6-5,-,-,TGTGCCAGCAGTTCCAAACTGGGGGCTGGGAACACTGAAGCTTTCTTT,CASSSKLGAGNTEAFF
TRBJ2-1,TRBV7-2,-,many,TGTGCCAGCAGCCCGAGCCCGGGGTACAATGAGCAGTTCTTC,CASSPSPGYNEQFF
TRBJ1-6,TRBV4-3,TRBD1,few,TGCGCCAGCAGCCAAAACGGACAGGACCTTAACTCACCCCTCCACTTT,CASSQNGQDLNSPLHF
TRBJ2-7,TRBV12-3/TRBV12-4,-,many,TGTGCCAGCAGTTTAAACTACGAGCAGTACTTC,CASSLNYEQYF
TRBJ2-3,TRBV12-3/TRBV12-4,TRBD1,few,TGTGCCAGCAGTTCCCGTGGCCCGGGACAGGGATTTTCTAGCACAGATACGCAGTATTTT,CASSSRGPGQGFSSTDTQYF
TRBJ2-1,TRBV24-1,TRBD2,-,TGTGCCACCAGTGACTCGGGACTAGCAATCAATGAGCAGTTCTTC,CATSDSGLAINEQFF
TRBJ1-1,TRBV29-1,TRBD1,-,TGCAGCGTTCGTTTGGGGGGACAGGGCACTGAAGCTTTCTTT,CSVRLGGQGTEAFF
TRBJ2-3,TRBV30,-,-,TGTGCCTGGACCCAGCGTGTGACAGATACGCAGTATTTT,CAWTQRVTDTQYF
TRBJ2-6,TRBV5-1,-,-,TGCGCCAGCAGCTTGGAGAACTATTCCTCTGGGGCCAACGTCCTGACTTTC,CASSLENYSSGANVLTF
TRBJ1-2,TRBV4-1,TRBD1,-,TGCGCCAGCAGTCCCTCCCCCCAGGGGGGCTATGGCTACACCTTC,CASSPSPQGGYGYTF
TRBJ2-7,TRBV5-6,-,many,TGTGCCAGCAGCCGACAGAGCTCCTACGAGCAGTACTTC,CASSRQSSYEQYF
TRBJ2-2,TRBV5-1,TRBD1,few,TGCGCCAGCAGCTTGGGTGGACAGGGTCGTCCCGGGGAGCTGTTTTTT,CASSLGGQGRPGELFF
TRBJ1-1,TRBV5-5,-,few,TGTGCCAGCAGCCCGAGGGTACTGAACACTGAAGCTTTCTTT,CASSPRVLNTEAFF
TRBJ2-3,TRBV4-2,-,few,TGTGCCAGCAGCCAAGAAGGCCAGGGTGGGGCAGATACGCAGTATTTT,CASSQEGQGGADTQYF
TRBJ2-7,TRBV15,TRBD1,-,TGTGCCACCAGCCGGGACAGGAACTACGAGCAGTACTTC,CATSRDRNYEQYF
TRBJ1-5,TRBV20-1,-,once,TGCAGTGCTGGGGGGGGGAGCAATCAGCCCCAGCATTTT,CSAGGGSNQPQHF
TRBJ1-1,TRBV5-1,TRBD1,-,TGCGCCAGCAGCTGGGACAGGGTGAGTCCTGAAGCTTTCTTT,CASSWDRVSPEAFF
TRBJ2-7,TRBV27,-,few,TGTGCCACCCGCGGAGGGGTTAGTTACGAGCAGTACTTC,CATRGGVSYEQYF
TRBJ2-1,TRBV12-3/TRBV12-4,-,few,TGTGCCAGCAGGAAAGGTAACGGCTACAATGAGCAGTTCTTC,CASRKGNGYNEQFF
TRBJ2-2,TRBV12-3/TRBV12-4,TRBD1,-,TGTGCCAGCAGTCGCCCCCGGGATTCGTTACAGGGGACGAACACCGGGGAGCTGTTTTTT,CASSRPRDSLQGTNTGELFF
TRBJ2-7,TRBV4-3,TRBD1,many,TGCGCCAGCAGTTTTTCCGGGACAGGGGAATCCTACGAGCAGTACTTC,CASSFSGTGESYEQYF
TRBJ1-1,TRBV5-1,-,-,TGCGCCAGCAGCTTGGGGGTCCAGGCCTTTGAAGCTTTCTTT,CASSLGVQAFEAFF
TRBJ2-5,TRBV4-3,-,-,TGCGCCAGCAGCCAAGAGATGGAAGCGACCCAAGAGACCCAGTACTTC,CASSQEMEATQETQYF
TRBJ1-2,TRBV6-5,-,-,TGTGCCAGCAGTTACGCAGGGAGGGATGGCTACACCTTC,CASSYAGRDGYTF
TRBJ2-7,TRBV30,TRBD1,-,TGTGCCTGGAGTATCAACGGACAGGGAGGTACCGAGCAGTACTTC,CAWSINGQGGTEQYF
TRBJ1-1,TRBV7-9,-,-,TGTGCCAGCAGCTTAGAAGGGGCGGCAGGGCTAGCTTTCTTT,CASSLEGAAGLAFF
TRBJ2-2,TRBV7-7,TRBD1,-,TGTGCTAACCCGGGGCGGACAGGGCCTGGGGAGCTGTTTTTT,CANPGRTGPGELFF
TRBJ1-1,TRBV20-1,-,-,TGCAGTGCTGTTGGTTACTTCTTGAACACTGAAGCTTTCTTT,CSAVGYFLNTEAFF
TRBJ2-2,TRBV7-2,TRBD2,many,TGTGCCAGCAGCCTGGGGGGACTAGCGGGACGGAGGACCGGGGAGCTGTTTTTT,CASSLGGLAGRRTGELFF
TRBJ2-3,TRBV27,-,-,TGTGCCAGCAGAGGGGCCGGGAGAGATACGCAGTATTTT,CASRGAGRDTQYF
TRBJ1-1,TRBV27,-,-,TGTGCCAGCAGTTTACGGATGGCCTCCACCGGGGCTTTCTTT,CASSLRMASTGAFF
TRBJ2-1,TRBV20-1,TRBD1,many,TGCAGTGCTGACAGGGGACCCTACAATGAGCAGTTCTTC,CSADRGPYNEQFF
TRBJ1-3,TRBV6-2/TRBV6-3,-,-,TGTGCCAGCAGTTACCCGACAGCGCGACCTATTTCTGGAAACACCATATATTTT,CASSYPTARPISGNTIYF
TRBJ2-1,TRBV18,TRBD2,-,TGTGCCAGCTCAGCATCTTTAGCGGGAGAAGTGGGTGAGCAGTTCTTC,CASSASLAGEVGEQFF
TRBJ2-5,TRBV5-1,TRBD2,once,TGCGCCAGCAGCTTGGGACCTAGCGGGAGTACAGAGACCCAGTACTTC,CASSLGPSGSTETQYF
TRBJ2-3,TRBV18,-,-,TGTGCCAGCTCACTGACGACACGTACCAAGGGAACAGATACGCAGTATTTT,CASSLTTRTKGTDTQYF
TRBJ2-1,TRBV4-1,TRBD2,-,TGCGCCAGCAGCCGGTCAGACGTCCTAGCGGGAGGACATGAGCAGTTCTTC,CASSRSDVLAGGHEQFF
TRBJ1-1,TRBV7-2,-,few,TGTGCCAGCAGCTTGAAGTACCAGGGCACTGAAGCTTTCTTT,CASSLKYQGTEAFF
TRBJ2-3,TRBV6-6,-,-,TGTGCCAGCTTATCACCCCCAGATACGCAGTATTTT,CASLSPPDTQYF
TRBJ2-7,TRBV29-1,TRBD2,few,TGCAGCGTTAGGGGACTAGCGCCCTCCCACGAGCAGTACTTC,CSVRGLAPSHEQYF